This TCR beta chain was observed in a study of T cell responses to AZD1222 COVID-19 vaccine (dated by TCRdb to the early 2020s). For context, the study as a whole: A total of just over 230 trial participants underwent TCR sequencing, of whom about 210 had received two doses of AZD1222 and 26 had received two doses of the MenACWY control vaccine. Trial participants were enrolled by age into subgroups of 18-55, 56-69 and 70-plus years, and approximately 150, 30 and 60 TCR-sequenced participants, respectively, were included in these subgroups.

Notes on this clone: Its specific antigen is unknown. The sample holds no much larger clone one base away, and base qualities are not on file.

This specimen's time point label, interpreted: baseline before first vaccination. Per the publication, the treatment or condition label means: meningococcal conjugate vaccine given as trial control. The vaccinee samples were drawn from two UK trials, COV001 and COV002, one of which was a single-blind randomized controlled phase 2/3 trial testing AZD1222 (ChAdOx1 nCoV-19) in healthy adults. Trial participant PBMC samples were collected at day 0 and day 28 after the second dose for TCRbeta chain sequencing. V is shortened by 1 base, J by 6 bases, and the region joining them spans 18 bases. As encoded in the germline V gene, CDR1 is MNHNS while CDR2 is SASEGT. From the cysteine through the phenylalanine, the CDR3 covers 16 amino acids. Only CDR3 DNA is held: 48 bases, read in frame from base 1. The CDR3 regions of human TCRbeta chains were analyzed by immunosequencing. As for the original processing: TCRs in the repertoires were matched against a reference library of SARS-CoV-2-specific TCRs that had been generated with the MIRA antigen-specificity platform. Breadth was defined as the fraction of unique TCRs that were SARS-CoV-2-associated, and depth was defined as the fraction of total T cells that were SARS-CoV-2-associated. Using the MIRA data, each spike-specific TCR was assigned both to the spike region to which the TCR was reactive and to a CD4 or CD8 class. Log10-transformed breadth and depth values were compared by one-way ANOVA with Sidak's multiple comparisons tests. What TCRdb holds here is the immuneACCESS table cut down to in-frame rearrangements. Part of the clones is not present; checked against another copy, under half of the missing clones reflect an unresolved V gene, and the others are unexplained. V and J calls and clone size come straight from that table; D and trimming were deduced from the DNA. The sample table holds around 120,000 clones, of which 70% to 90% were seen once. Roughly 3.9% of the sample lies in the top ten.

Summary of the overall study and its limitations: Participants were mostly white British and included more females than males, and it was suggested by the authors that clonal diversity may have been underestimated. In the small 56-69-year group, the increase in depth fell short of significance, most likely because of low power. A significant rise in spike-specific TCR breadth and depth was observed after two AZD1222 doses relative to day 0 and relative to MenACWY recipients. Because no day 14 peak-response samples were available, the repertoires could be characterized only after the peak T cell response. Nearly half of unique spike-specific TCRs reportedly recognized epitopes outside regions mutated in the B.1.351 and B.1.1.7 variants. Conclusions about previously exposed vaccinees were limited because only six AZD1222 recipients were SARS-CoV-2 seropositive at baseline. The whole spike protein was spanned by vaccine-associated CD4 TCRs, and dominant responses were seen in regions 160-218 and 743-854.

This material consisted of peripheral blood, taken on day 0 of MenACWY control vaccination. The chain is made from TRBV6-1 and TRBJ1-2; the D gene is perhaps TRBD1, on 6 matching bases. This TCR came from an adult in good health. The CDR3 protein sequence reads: CASSEGRWRGRDGYTF. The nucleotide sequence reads TGTGCCAGCAGTGAAGGAAGATGGCGGGGGCGGGATGGCTACACCTTC.